This passage covers 9 T cell receptor beta chains from one sample sequenced in a study of cytotoxic CD8 clonotypes in ibrutinib-treated CLL listed by TCRdb under 2021. Library preparation employed the immunoSEQ multiplex PCR assay. Drawn from immuneACCESS, this table holds only the in-frame rearrangements with V and J called that TCRdb kept. Clones are partly lost; checked studies trace under half to an unresolved V gene and leave the rest unexplained. The sample data list some 300,000 clones, and 80% of these were observed just once. The ten largest account for roughly 7% of the sample. The material was PBMCs, obtained before ibrutinib treatment. The receptors come from a human donor with chronic lymphocytic leukemia.

In nucleotides, the CDR3 is TGTGCCAGCAGCCAGGGGGCGAGGGCGGACACTGAAGCTTTCTTT. Amino acid sequence: CASSQGARADTEAFF. The chain recombines TRBV5-4 with TRBJ1-1, with 8 bases matching TRBD1. After removal of 4 bases from V and 3 bases from J, the junction contained 8 bases not matched to a gene. The germline CDR1 and CDR2 sequences are SGHNT and YYREEE (reference sequence). The CDR3 has 15 residues.

This clone was counted a few times. The V and J genes are TRBV5-1 and TRBJ2-7; 9 bases are shared with TRBD1. Trimming took 4 bases from V and 2 from J; bases not matched to a gene: 4. This CDR3 comprises 14 residues. CDR1 is SGHRS, CDR2 YFSETQ, per germline. For the CDR3, the DNA is TGCGCCAGCAGCCGGGGACAGGGAGCCTACGAGCAGTACTTC. It codes for CASSRGQGAYEQYF. Full variable domain (remainder filled in from reference TRBV5-1 and TRBJ2-7): KAGVTQTPRYLIKTRGQQVTLSCSPISGHRSVSWYQQTPGQGLQFLFEYFSETQRNKGNFPGRFSGRQFSNSRSEMNVSTLELGDSALYLCASSRGQGAYEQYFGPGTRLTVT.

CDR3 in DNA: TGTGCCATCAGTGAGTTCGGGGGGCAGTTCTTC. This gives the protein CAISEFGGQFF. The chain combines TRBV10-3 with TRBJ2-1, with a weak D call TRBD2 (6 bases). The CDR3 extends over 11 amino acids. Trimming pared 1 base from V and 12 bases from J, leaving 7 bases between. Germline CDR1 is ENHRY and CDR2 is SYGVKD.

J is TRBJ2-2 and V is TRBV15; 11 positions match TRBD1. Unmatched junction bases numbered 6, after V lost 5 bases and J lost 7 bases. Germline V gene lookup returns CDR1 LNHNV and CDR2 YYDKDF (reference sequence). This CDR3 is built from 15 residues. The CDR3 sequence is CATSGQGAWDGELFF. The CDR3, as DNA: TGTGCCACCAGCGGACAGGGGGCGTGGGACGGGGAGCTGTTTTTT.

The genes are TRBV10-3 and TRBJ1-2, with TRBD1 as a possible D gene (5 bases). The germline gives CDR1 ENHRY, CDR2 SYGVKD. Trimming stripped 4 bases from V and 13 bases from J, with 10 bases between. This CDR3 comprises 10 residues. CDR3 nucleotide sequence: TGTGCCATCAGTGGGGGGGAATTCACCTTC. Amino acids: CAISGGEFTF.

Note on this clone: The junction departs from the called germline gene at one end, perhaps through a read error. The chain carries TRBV5-6 and TRBJ2-6; TRBD1 matches at 8 bases. The CDR3 is 15 amino acids. Looked up from germline, CDR1 is SGHDT and CDR2 is YYEEEE. CDR3 sequence: CASSLAPGQVDPHPF. For the CDR3, the DNA is TGTGCCAGCAGCTTGGCGCCGGGACAGGTTGATCCCCACCCTTTC. The complete variable domain, with remaining parts taken from reference TRBV5-6 and TRBJ2-6, reads DAGVTQSPTHLIKTRGQQVTLRCSPKSGHDTVSWYQQALGQGPQFIFQYYEEEERQRGNFPDRFSGHQFPNYSSELNVNALLLGDSALYLCASSLAPGQVDPHPFGAGSRLTVL.

The chain joins TRBV27 to TRBJ1-5; D is undetermined. CDR1 is MNHEY, CDR2 SMNVEV, per germline (reference sequence). This CDR3 comprises 15 residues. The V gene lost 5 bases and the J gene lost 4 bases, with 15 bases spanning the gap. As DNA, the CDR3 is TGTGCCAGCAGTCCAAAAAGGGCCTCGAATCAGCCCCAGCATTTT. Its translation is CASSPKRASNQPQHF.

The V call is TRBV5-3, the J call TRBJ2-7, with 9 bases that match TRBD2. TRBV5-3 is treated as an ORF (open reading frame) with a function not yet certain. Unmatched junction bases numbered 7, after V lost 0 bases and J lost 0 bases. The CDR3 is 17 residues long. The CDR3 DNA reads as TGTGCCAGAAGCTTGGGGGAGTGGCGGGAGGGCTCCTACGAGCAGTACTTC. Its protein is CARSLGEWREGSYEQYF.

This sequence joins TRBV5-4 and TRBJ1-3; tentatively, D is TRBD1 (5 bases). CDR3 size: 17 residues. V gave up 4 bases and J gave up 0 bases, with 17 bases separating them. The V gene's germline CDR1 is SGHNT and CDR2 YYREEE (reference sequence). The CDR3 DNA is TGTGCCAGCAGCCAGCGGATGGGCGGGACCTCTGGAAACACCATATATTTT. It is translated as CASSQRMGGTSGNTIYF.